This entry lists 25 T cell receptor beta chains sequenced from one sample in a study of shared clonotypes between healthy human individuals. Generated by immunoSEQ multiplex PCR, the TCRdb table keeps only in-frame clones and is missing some. The table shows approximately 2.5 million clones, with 85% to 95% occurring only once. Sequencing was done on a sample of naive CD4+ T cells sorted from blood. Described subset: CD45RA+ positively selected. Source of these receptors: a man aged 18 to 29 in good health.

The rearrangement uses TRBV5-4 and TRBJ2-5; the D is unclear. The CDR3 has 12 amino acids. Germline V gene sequence: CDR1 SGHNT, CDR2 YYREEE (reference sequence). The V gene lost 0 bases and the J gene lost 3 bases, with 3 bases spanning the gap. CDR3 residues: CASSLVKETQYF. The DNA of the CDR3 is TGTGCCAGCAGCTTGGTTAAAGAGACCCAGTACTTC.

This chain connects TRBV19 to TRBJ1-2; 7 positions match TRBD1. CDR1 LNHDA and CDR2 SQIVND come from the germline V gene (reference sequence). There are 14 residues in the CDR3. V lost 7 bases and J lost 3; bases outside the gene matches: 8. CDR3 nucleotides: TGTGCCAGTAAATCCCACAGGGGTGACTATGGCTACACCTTC. Protein sequence: CASKSHRGDYGYTF.

In nucleotides, the CDR3 is TGTGCCAGCAGTATTCAGGGTTTCTACGTCCTGACTTTC. Amino acid sequence: CASSIQGFYVLTF. The chain carries TRBV28 and TRBJ2-6; maybe TRBD1 (5 bases). This CDR3 is 13 amino acids long. The V end lost 5 bases, the J end lost 11 bases, and 13 bases lay between the germline ends. The V gene's germline CDR1 is MDHEN and CDR2 SYDVKM.

This chain uses TRBV5-8 with TRBJ1-3; D is uncertain. The V and J ends lost 1 base and 0 bases respectively, with 17 bases between them. The length of the CDR3 is 18 residues. Germline-derived CDR1 and CDR2 are SGHTS and YDEGEE. CDR3 in amino acids: CASSLILTGSYSGNTIYF. Written as DNA, the CDR3 is TGTGCCAGCAGCTTGATTTTAACGGGCAGCTACTCTGGAAACACCATATATTTT.

The chain carries TRBV2 and TRBJ2-7; D is undetermined. The CDR3 is 15 amino acids. Per the germline V gene, CDR1 is SNHLY and CDR2 is FYNNEI. V was clipped by 3 bases and J by 0 bases, with 12 bases between them. CDR3 nucleotide sequence: TGTGCCAGCAGTGATGGTACTTTCGGCTCCTACGAGCAGTACTTC. It encodes CASSDGTFGSYEQYF.

This clone was picked up a small number of times. Other DNA sequences in this specimen translate into the identical CDR3. The genes are TRBV7-8 and TRBJ1-5; D is unresolved. The V end lost 1 base, the J end lost 2 bases, and 3 bases lay between the germline ends. The germline CDR1 and CDR2 sequences are SGHVS and FQNEAQ. The CDR3 sequence is 13 residues long. The CDR3 sequence is CASSLVGNQPQHF. CDR3 nucleotides: TGTGCCAGCAGCTTAGTTGGCAATCAGCCCCAGCATTTT.

The V and J genes are TRBV7-6 and TRBJ1-4; maybe TRBD1 (5 bases). V lost 1 base and J 0 bases, leaving 9 bases between the germline ends. The CDR3 length is 16 residues. Germline assignment: CDR1 SGHVS and CDR2 FNYEAQ. The CDR3 sequence is CASSLGGVPTNEKLFF. CDR3 DNA: TGTGCCAGCAGCTTAGGGGGGGTCCCAACTAATGAAAAACTGTTTTTT.

The chain employs TRBV5-4 and TRBJ2-1; 8 nucleotides align to TRBD2. The V and J ends lost 4 bases and 8 bases, in that order; junction bases with no gene match: 11. The CDR3 is 15 residues long. CDR1 and CDR2 (germline): SGHNT, YYREEE (reference sequence). CDR3 DNA sequence: TGTGCCAGCAGCACCCGTACAGCGGGAGTCGATGAGCAGTTCTTC. This codes for CASSTRTAGVDEQFF.

The chain couples TRBV5-1 to TRBJ2-1; D unresolved. The V gene lost 4 bases and the J gene lost 5 bases, with 10 bases spanning the gap. The germline V gene encodes CDR1 SGHRS and CDR2 YFSETQ. The CDR3 runs to 13 residues. CDR3 nucleotide sequence: TGCGCCAGCAGCATCGAAAGGAACAATGAGCAGTTCTTC. It is translated as CASSIERNNEQFF.

This chain connects TRBV6-5 to TRBJ1-1, with 7 nucleotides matching TRBD1. The CDR3 has 15 amino acids. The germline V gene has CDR1 MNHEY and CDR2 SVGAGI. V gave up 2 bases and J gave up 4 bases; unmatched junction bases: 7. The CDR3 reads CASSYTRTGGTEAFF. CDR3 nucleotides: TGTGCCAGCAGTTACACCCGGACAGGAGGCACTGAAGCTTTCTTT.

J is TRBJ1-6 and V is TRBV6-6; 10 bases match TRBD1. The CDR3 loop spans 15 amino acids. V lost 6 bases and J lost 14; bases outside the gene matches: 13. The germline V gene encodes CDR1 MNHNY and CDR2 SVGAGI (reference sequence). The CDR3 DNA reads as TGTGCCAGCAGCCAACCCGGGACAGGGGTATTTACCCTCCACTTT. This sequence encodes CASSQPGTGVFTLHF.

The genes are TRBV5-1 and TRBJ2-2; TRBD1 agrees at 7 bases. With 4 bases clipped from V and 2 bases from J, the junction kept 5 bases outside the gene matches. The CDR3 loop spans 15 amino acids. The germline gives CDR1 SGHRS, CDR2 YFSETQ. Here the CDR3 reads CASSEGTVNTGELFF. The DNA of the CDR3 is TGCGCCAGCAGCGAGGGGACAGTTAACACCGGGGAGCTGTTTTTT.

V and J are TRBV18 and TRBJ2-5, with TRBD2 matching 10 bases. Per germline, CDR1 KGHSH and CDR2 LQKENI. The J segment lost 5 bases and the V segment lost 6 bases, leaving 9 bases of the junction unmatched. This CDR3 contains 15 residues. CDR3 in amino acids: CASSPAGGPFETQYF. Here the CDR3 DNA reads TGTGCCAGCTCCCCAGCGGGGGGGCCTTTTGAGACCCAGTACTTC. Using reference TRBV18 and TRBJ2-5 for the parts outside the CDR3, the full variable domain is NAGVMQNPRHLVRRRGQEARLRCSPMKGHSHVYWYRQLPEEGLKFMVYLQKENIIDESGMPKERFSAEFPKEGPSILRIQQVVRGDSAAYFCASSPAGGPFETQYFGPGTRLLVL.

V gene TRBV30 combines with J gene TRBJ1-5, with D possibly being TRBD1 (6 bases). Germline V gene sequence: CDR1 GTSNPN, CDR2 SVGIG (reference sequence). Trimming took off 3 bases at V and 7 bases at J, with 19 bases between the two ends. This CDR3 spans 15 amino acids. CDR3 protein: CAWSPATGPRQPQHF. CDR3 nucleotides: TGTGCCTGGAGCCCCGCAACAGGGCCAAGGCAGCCCCAGCATTTT.

The gene calls are TRBV6-6 and TRBJ2-5; D ambiguous. CDR1 MNHNY and CDR2 SVGAGI come from the germline V gene (reference sequence). The V end was cut by 6 bases, the J end by 5 bases, with 7 bases between. CDR3 size: 11 residues. CDR3 sequence reads: CASSLWETQYF. DNA for the CDR3: TGTGCCAGCAGCCTGTGGGAGACCCAGTACTTC.

Worth noting for this clone: Different DNA sequences within this sample yield the same CDR3. V gene TRBV6-5 combines with J gene TRBJ2-5; no definite D call. Germline V gives CDR1 MNHEY, CDR2 SVGAGI. V was pared by 6 bases and J by 5 bases, with 13 bases between. The CDR3 has 13 residues. CDR3 in amino acids: CASSPTRRETQYF. CDR3 bases: TGTGCCAGCAGCCCTACGCGGCGGGAGACCCAGTACTTC.

A remark on this clone: Other nucleotide sequences in the sample specify the same CDR3. CDR3 in amino acids: CASSFPANTGELFF. The DNA of the CDR3 is TGTGCCAGCAGCTTCCCGGCGAACACCGGGGAGCTGTTTTTT. The chain couples TRBV28 to TRBJ2-2; D remains ambiguous. Trimming cost V 6 bases and J 0 bases, with 8 bases left between them. In germline, CDR1 is MDHEN, CDR2 SYDVKM. The CDR3 spans 14 residues.

The chain has TRBV7-2 and TRBJ2-2, with D unclear. V dropped 1 base and J dropped 3 bases, with 9 bases sitting between them. The CDR3 has 15 residues. Germline CDR1 SGHTA, CDR2 FQGNSA. CDR3 sequence: CASSLGAQYTGELFF. The DNA for the CDR3 is TGTGCCAGCAGCTTAGGGGCACAGTACACCGGGGAGCTGTTTTTT.

CDR3 protein: CASSLIPTGGNQPQHF. The CDR3 DNA reads as TGCGCCAGCAGCTTGATTCCGACAGGGGGGAATCAGCCCCAGCATTTT. This chain uses TRBV5-1 with TRBJ1-5, with 9 bases that match TRBD1. Germline V gene data show CDR1 as SGHRS and CDR2 as YFSETQ. The CDR3 contains 16 residues. V lost 1 base to trimming and J lost 4 bases; unmatched junction nucleotides: 6.

Here the CDR3 reads CASSQVPGQGVDTQYF. The CDR3 DNA is TGCGCCAGCAGCCAAGTCCCGGGACAGGGGGTAGATACGCAGTATTTT. This chain joins TRBV4-1 and TRBJ2-3; 11 bases fit TRBD1. This CDR3 region has 16 residues. Germline CDR1 MGHRA, CDR2 YSYEKL. V lost 1 base to trimming and J lost 5 bases; unmatched junction nucleotides: 5.

V gene TRBV4-1 combines with J gene TRBJ1-1; D unclear. From germline, CDR1 is MGHRA and CDR2 YSYEKL. CDR3 length: 13 residues. With 0 bases removed from V and 11 bases from J, the gap between germline ends came to 13 bases. The CDR3 reads CASSQDQVGGAFF. CDR3 DNA: TGCGCCAGCAGCCAAGATCAAGTGGGTGGTGCTTTCTTT.

This clone occurred once. The chain links TRBV11-2 to TRBJ2-3, with 13 bases matching TRBD2. This CDR3 is 16 amino acids long. Germline CDR1 SGHAT, CDR2 FQNNGV. Germline trimming cut 4 bases from V and 4 bases from J; bases unmatched to any gene: 5. In DNA, the CDR3 is TGTGCCAGCAGCTCGGGACTAGCGGGAAGTGCAGATACGCAGTATTTT. This encodes CASSSGLAGSADTQYF.

The chain combines TRBV4-1 with TRBJ2-6, with D perhaps matching TRBD1 (5 bases). Per germline, CDR1 MGHRA and CDR2 YSYEKL. Trimming took off 1 base at V and 0 bases at J, with 10 bases between the two ends. The CDR3 has 17 residues. The CDR3, as DNA: TGCGCCAGCAGCCAAGCCTCAGGGTTCTCTGGGGCCAACGTCCTGACTTTC. Protein: CASSQASGFSGANVLTF.

The V call is TRBV18, the J call TRBJ1-3, with a tentative D call TRBD1 (6 bases). The length of the CDR3 is 17 residues. Trimming shortened V by 0 bases and J by 0 bases, and 12 bases separated the two germline ends. Germline V gene data show CDR1 as KGHSH and CDR2 as LQKENI. The CDR3 DNA follows: TGTGCCAGCTCACCACCACACGGGGGCATCTCTGGAAACACCATATATTTT. It is translated as CASSPPHGGISGNTIYF. Drawing the rest from reference TRBV18 and TRBJ1-3, the complete variable domain is NAGVMQNPRHLVRRRGQEARLRCSPMKGHSHVYWYRQLPEEGLKFMVYLQKENIIDESGMPKERFSAEFPKEGPSILRIQQVVRGDSAAYFCASSPPHGGISGNTIYFGEGSWLTVV.

The rearrangement uses TRBV6-5 and TRBJ2-1, with 9 bases lining up with TRBD1. Losses at the gene ends were 5 bases for V and 12 bases for J; bases not matched to a gene: 5. The V gene's germline CDR1 is MNHEY and CDR2 SVGAGI. This CDR3 has 12 residues. As DNA, the CDR3 is TGTGCCAGCAGTCGGGGGACAGGGTCGCAGTTCTTC. It is translated as CASSRGTGSQFF.